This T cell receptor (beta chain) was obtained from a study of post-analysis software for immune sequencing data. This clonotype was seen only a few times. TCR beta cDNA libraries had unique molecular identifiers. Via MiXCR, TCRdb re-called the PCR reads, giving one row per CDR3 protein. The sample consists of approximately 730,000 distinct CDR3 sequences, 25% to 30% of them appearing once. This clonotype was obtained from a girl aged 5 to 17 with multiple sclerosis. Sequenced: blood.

CDR3 sequence: CASSLTGRGQTQYF. The CDR3 DNA sequence: TGTGCCAGCAGTCTAACCGGACGGGGTCAGACCCAGTACTTC. V usage is TRBV28 and J usage is TRBJ2-5; D is possibly TRBD2 (5 bases). Trimming removed 5 bases at V and 6 bases at J, with 16 bases between. Per the germline V gene, CDR1 is MDHEN and CDR2 is SYDVKM. The CDR3 sequence is 14 residues long.